One sample yielded the 14 T cell receptor beta chains listed below, sequenced in a study of blood T cell repertoires in COVID-19 (dated by TCRdb to 2020 to 2022). Preparation of the library involved the immunoSEQ multiplex PCR assay. This is the immuneACCESS table as TCRdb keeps it, with only in-frame sequences that have V and J called. A part of the clones is gone; compared with another copy, unresolved V genes explain less than half, and the rest is unexplained. The sample table shows more than 350,000 clones, and 70% to 90% are seen once. The ten biggest clones cover 8.5% to 12% of the sample. The sample was peripheral blood. The receptor source for this set is a young woman with COVID-19, enrolled during active disease.

V and J are TRBV4-1 and TRBJ1-4, with a weak D call TRBD1 (5 bases). CDR3 length: 16 amino acids. Germline CDR1 is MGHRA and CDR2 is YSYEKL. V lost 0 bases to trimming and J lost 3 bases, with 11 bases between them. The CDR3 DNA sequence: TGCGCCAGCAGCCAAGATCGGGGGAACTCTAATGAAAAACTGTTTTTT. This codes for CASSQDRGNSNEKLFF.

Only a few counts were recorded for this clone. The chain combines TRBV30 with TRBJ1-1, with D hard to call. Germline V lookup: CDR1 GTSNPN, CDR2 SVGIG (reference sequence). Trimming removed 7 bases at V and 0 bases at J, with 12 bases between. CDR3 length: 13 residues. The CDR3 region has the DNA TGTGCCTCCTTGAGCGAAATGAACACTGAAGCTTTCTTT. It translates to CASLSEMNTEAFF.

The chain has TRBV9 and TRBJ1-3, with D hard to call. This CDR3 has 12 residues. Looked up from germline, CDR1 is SGDLS and CDR2 is YYNGEE. V was pared by 0 bases and J by 7 bases, with 5 bases between. CDR3 in amino acids: CASSVGGNTIYF. CDR3 nucleotides: TGTGCCAGCAGCGTAGGAGGGAACACCATATATTTT.

This clone was detected only once. The chain has TRBV27 and TRBJ1-4; the match to TRBD1 covers 10 bases. Germline values: CDR1 MNHEY, CDR2 SMNVEV (reference sequence). The CDR3 runs to 15 residues. Trimming cost V 4 bases and J 8 bases; bases outside gene matches: 7. The CDR3 DNA reads TGTGCCAGCAGTTCTCCGGGACAGGGGAGGGAAAAACTGTTTTTT. Encoded protein: CASSSPGQGREKLFF. Complete variable domain (other parts from reference TRBV27 and TRBJ1-4): EAQVTQNPRYLITVTGKKLTVTCSQNMNHEYMSWYRQDPGLGLRQIYYSMNVEVTDKGDVPEGYKVSRKEKRNFPLILESPSPNQTSLYFCASSSPGQGREKLFFGSGTQLSVL.

This clone was seen once. V usage is TRBV3-1 (or the pseudogene TRBV3-2) and J usage is TRBJ2-1; D gene ambiguous. This CDR3 region has 12 residues. V lost 1 base to trimming and J lost 12 bases, with 10 bases between them. Germline CDR1 reads LGHDT; CDR2 reads YNNKEL (reference sequence). The CDR3 spells CASSQVWHRQFF. CDR3 DNA sequence: TGTGCCAGCAGCCAAGTGTGGCACCGGCAGTTCTTC.

The rearrangement joins TRBV24-1 to TRBJ2-1; no clear D gene. The V gene lost 4 bases and the J gene lost 5 bases, with 20 bases spanning the gap. Per germline, CDR1 KGHDR and CDR2 SFDVKD. CDR3 length: 17 amino acids. CDR3: CATSDPKRHPLNNEQFF. CDR3 in DNA: TGTGCCACCAGTGACCCTAAGAGGCACCCGTTGAACAATGAGCAGTTCTTC.

The chain joins TRBV4-1 to TRBJ1-2; D might be TRBD1 (6 bases). The CDR3 is 15 residues long. Deletions cut 0 bases from V and 0 bases from J, with 8 bases between. Germline CDR1 and CDR2: MGHRA and YSYEKL. This CDR3 is CASSQEGGTNYGYTF. In DNA form, the CDR3 reads TGCGCCAGCAGCCAAGAAGGGGGAACTAACTATGGCTACACCTTC.

This clone was recorded only once. The rearrangement joins TRBV6-5 to TRBJ2-7; D might be TRBD1 (6 bases). The CDR3 spans 11 residues. Germline lookup yields CDR1 MNHEY and CDR2 SVGAGI. V was shortened by 7 bases and J by 4 bases, with 8 bases between the two germline ends. CDR3 sequence (DNA): TGTGCCAGCACCCAGGGGTACGAGCAGTACTTC. Translating it yields CASTQGYEQYF.

The chain carries TRBV7-6 and TRBJ2-3, with 7 bases aligning to TRBD2. Trimming removed 2 bases from V and 4 bases from J; junction bases left unmatched: 3. The CDR3 totals 14 residues. From germline, CDR1 is SGHVS and CDR2 FNYEAQ. CDR3 residues: CASSLPGGADTQYF. The CDR3 nucleotides read TGTGCCAGCAGCTTACCGGGAGGTGCAGATACGCAGTATTTT.

The chain recombines TRBV6-5 with TRBJ2-3; TRBD2 aligns across 10 bases. CDR3 size: 15 residues. After removal of 4 bases from V and 4 bases from J, the junction contained 5 bases not matched to a gene. CDR1 is MNHEY, CDR2 SVGAGI, per germline. CDR3: CASSFSGRKADTQYF. The CDR3 nucleotides are TGTGCCAGCAGTTTTAGCGGGAGGAAGGCAGATACGCAGTATTTT.

V and J are TRBV3-1 (or the pseudogene TRBV3-2) and TRBJ2-5; 12 nucleotides align to TRBD2. The CDR3 loop spans 16 amino acids. Per the germline V gene, CDR1 is LGHDT and CDR2 is YNNKEL (reference sequence). J was trimmed by 6 bases and V by 4 bases; bases with no gene match: 9. The CDR3 sequence: CASSPRLAGERKTQYF. The CDR3 bases are TGTGCCAGCAGCCCCCGACTAGCGGGAGAGAGGAAGACCCAGTACTTC.

The chain employs TRBV13 and TRBJ1-1; the match to TRBD1 covers 8 bases. The CDR3 has 14 amino acids. Germline CDR1 PRHDT, CDR2 FYEKMQ (reference sequence). V was pared by 5 bases and J by 0 bases, with 2 bases of the junction left unmatched. The CDR3 bases are TGTGCCAGCAGCCGGACAGGGCTGAACACTGAAGCTTTCTTT. It specifies CASSRTGLNTEAFF.

The chain employs TRBV11-2 and TRBJ1-2, with D uncertain. The CDR3 runs to 15 residues. In germline, CDR1 is SGHAT, CDR2 FQNNGV. Trimming took off 0 bases at V and 4 bases at J, with 12 bases between the two ends. The CDR3 here is CASSLDLSASYGYTF. The CDR3 nucleotides are TGTGCCAGCAGCTTAGACTTGTCAGCGAGCTATGGCTACACCTTC.

On this clone itself: This specimen includes other DNA sequences encoding the same CDR3. The chain employs TRBV28 and TRBJ2-5; 8 nucleotides align to TRBD1. Germline V lookup: CDR1 MDHEN, CDR2 SYDVKM. V was pared by 5 bases and J by 4 bases, with 9 bases of the junction left unmatched. The CDR3 spans 15 residues. CDR3 sequence: CASSPRQGARETQYF. The CDR3 DNA reads as TGTGCCAGCAGTCCCCGTCAGGGGGCTAGAGAGACCCAGTACTTC.